This T cell receptor beta chain derives from a study of blood T cell repertoires in COVID-19. Across the study: Researchers got acute and convalescent COVID-19 samples from the United States, Italy and Spain. T cells, B-cell-depleted T cells, or PBMCs supplied cDNA or gDNA.

V was pared by 0 bases and J by 3 bases, with 4 bases between. Germline V gives CDR1 SQVTM, CDR2 ANQGSEA. The CDR3 length is 12 residues. Source study methods: Reference gene primer amplification gave estimated nucleated cell counts. TCRdb's table, derived via immunoSEQ multiplex PCR, lists solely in-frame clones and lacks some. For V, J and clone size, that table is used; D and trimming come from the DNA. Here the sample spans approximately 89,000 clones, 80% being singletons. The rearrangement links TRBV29-1 to TRBJ2-3; D gene unclear. This receptor was obtained from a woman aged 80 or over with acute or convalescent COVID-19. The sample comprised peripheral blood. The DNA for the CDR3 is TGCAGCGTTGAAGATCAAACAGATACGCAGTATTTT. It specifies CSVEDQTDTQYF.